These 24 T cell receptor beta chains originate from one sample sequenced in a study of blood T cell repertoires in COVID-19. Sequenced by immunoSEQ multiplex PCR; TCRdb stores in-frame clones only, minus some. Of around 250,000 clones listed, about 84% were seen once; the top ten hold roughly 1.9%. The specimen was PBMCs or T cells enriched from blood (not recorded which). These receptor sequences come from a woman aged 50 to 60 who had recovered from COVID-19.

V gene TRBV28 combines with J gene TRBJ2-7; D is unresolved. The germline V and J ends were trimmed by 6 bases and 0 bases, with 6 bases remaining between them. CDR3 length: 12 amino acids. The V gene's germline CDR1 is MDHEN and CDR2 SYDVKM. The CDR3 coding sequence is TGTGCCAGCAGGCTAGGCTCCTACGAGCAGTACTTC. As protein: CASRLGSYEQYF.

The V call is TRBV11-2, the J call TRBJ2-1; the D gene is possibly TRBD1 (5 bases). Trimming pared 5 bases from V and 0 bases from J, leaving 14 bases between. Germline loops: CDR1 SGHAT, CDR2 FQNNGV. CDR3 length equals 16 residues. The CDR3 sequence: CASSPLGARSYNEQFF. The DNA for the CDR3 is TGTGCCAGCAGCCCCTTAGGGGCTCGCTCCTACAATGAGCAGTTCTTC.

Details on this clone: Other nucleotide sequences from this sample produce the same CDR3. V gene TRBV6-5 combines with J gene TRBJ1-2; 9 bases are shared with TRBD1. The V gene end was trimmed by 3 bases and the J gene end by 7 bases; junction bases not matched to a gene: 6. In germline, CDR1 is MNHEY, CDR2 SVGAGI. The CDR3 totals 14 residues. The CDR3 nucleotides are TGTGCCAGCAGTTATAGGGACAGGGTGGGTGGCTACACCTTC. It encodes CASSYRDRVGGYTF.

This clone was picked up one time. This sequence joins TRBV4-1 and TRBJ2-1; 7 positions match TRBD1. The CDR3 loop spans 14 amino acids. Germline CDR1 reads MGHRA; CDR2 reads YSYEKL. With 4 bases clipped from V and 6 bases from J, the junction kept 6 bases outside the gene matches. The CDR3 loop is CASSPQTGFNEQFF. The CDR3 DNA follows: TGCGCCAGCAGCCCCCAGACAGGGTTCAATGAGCAGTTCTTC.

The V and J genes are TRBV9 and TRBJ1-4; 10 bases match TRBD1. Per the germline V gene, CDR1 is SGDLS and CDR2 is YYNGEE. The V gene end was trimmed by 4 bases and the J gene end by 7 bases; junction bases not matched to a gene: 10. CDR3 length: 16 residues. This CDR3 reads CASSPRPTGGGEKLFF. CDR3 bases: TGTGCCAGCAGCCCGCGTCCGACAGGGGGCGGTGAAAAACTGTTTTTT.

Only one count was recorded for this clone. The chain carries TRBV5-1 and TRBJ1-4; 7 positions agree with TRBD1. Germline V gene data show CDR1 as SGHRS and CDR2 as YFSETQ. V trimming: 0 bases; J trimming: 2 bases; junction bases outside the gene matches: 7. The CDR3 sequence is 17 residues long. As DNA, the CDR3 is TGCGCCAGCAGCTTGGGCAGCTACAGGGGCACTAATGAAAAACTGTTTTTT. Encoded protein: CASSLGSYRGTNEKLFF.

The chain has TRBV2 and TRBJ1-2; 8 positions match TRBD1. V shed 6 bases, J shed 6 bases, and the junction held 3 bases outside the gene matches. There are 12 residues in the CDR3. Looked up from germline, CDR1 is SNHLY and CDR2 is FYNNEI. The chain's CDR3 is CASRQQGDGYTF. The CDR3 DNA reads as TGTGCCAGCAGGCAACAGGGGGATGGCTACACCTTC. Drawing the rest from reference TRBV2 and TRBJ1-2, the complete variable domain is EPEVTQTPSHQVTQMGQEVILRCVPISNHLYFYWYRQILGQKVEFLVSFYNNEISEKSEIFDDQFSVERPDGSNFTLKIRSTKLEDSAMYFCASRQQGDGYTFGSGTRLTVV.

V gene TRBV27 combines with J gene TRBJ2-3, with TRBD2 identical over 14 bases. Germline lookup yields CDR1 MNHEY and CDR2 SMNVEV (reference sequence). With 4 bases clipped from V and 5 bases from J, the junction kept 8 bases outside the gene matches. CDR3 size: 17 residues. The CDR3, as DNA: TGTGCCAGCAGTTCCCGACTAGCGGGGGGGTTAGGAGATACGCAGTATTTT. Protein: CASSSRLAGGLGDTQYF.

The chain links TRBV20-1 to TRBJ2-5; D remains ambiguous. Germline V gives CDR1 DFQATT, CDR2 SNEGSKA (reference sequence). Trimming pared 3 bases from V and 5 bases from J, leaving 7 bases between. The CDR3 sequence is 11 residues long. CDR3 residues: CSARRFETQYF. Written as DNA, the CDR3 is TGCAGTGCTAGGCGTTTTGAGACCCAGTACTTC.

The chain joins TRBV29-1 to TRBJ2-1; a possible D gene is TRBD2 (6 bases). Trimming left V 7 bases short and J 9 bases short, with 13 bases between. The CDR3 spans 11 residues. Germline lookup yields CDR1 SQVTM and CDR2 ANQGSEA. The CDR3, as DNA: TGCAGCGCGGGGGAACTAACTGAGCAGTTCTTC. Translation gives CSAGELTEQFF.

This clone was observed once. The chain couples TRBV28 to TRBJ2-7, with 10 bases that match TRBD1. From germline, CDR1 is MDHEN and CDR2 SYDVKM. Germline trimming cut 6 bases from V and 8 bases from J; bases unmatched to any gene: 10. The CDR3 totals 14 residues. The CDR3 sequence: CASRGGQGLRKQYF. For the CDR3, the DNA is TGTGCCAGCAGGGGGGGACAGGGGTTAAGGAAGCAGTACTTC.

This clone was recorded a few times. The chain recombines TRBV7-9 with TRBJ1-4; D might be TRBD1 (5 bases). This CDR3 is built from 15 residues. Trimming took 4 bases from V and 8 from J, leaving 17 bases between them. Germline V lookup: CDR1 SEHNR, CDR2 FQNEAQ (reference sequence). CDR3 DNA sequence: TGTGCCAGCAGCTACCCCCCGCAGGGTGACGAAAAACTGTTTTTT. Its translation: CASSYPPQGDEKLFF.

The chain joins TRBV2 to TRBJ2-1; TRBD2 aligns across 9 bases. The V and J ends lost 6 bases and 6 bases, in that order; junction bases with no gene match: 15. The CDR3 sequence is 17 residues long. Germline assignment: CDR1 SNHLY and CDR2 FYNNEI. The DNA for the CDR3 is TGTGCCAGCAGACCTGGGGGAACAGCGGGAGGACCCAATGAGCAGTTCTTC. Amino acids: CASRPGGTAGGPNEQFF.

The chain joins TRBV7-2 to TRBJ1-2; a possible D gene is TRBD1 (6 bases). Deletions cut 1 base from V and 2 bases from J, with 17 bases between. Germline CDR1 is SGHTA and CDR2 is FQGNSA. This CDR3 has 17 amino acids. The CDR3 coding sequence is TGTGCCAGCAGCTTAGGGGGCGCGGGGGCAGCCAACTATGGCTACACCTTC. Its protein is CASSLGGAGAANYGYTF.

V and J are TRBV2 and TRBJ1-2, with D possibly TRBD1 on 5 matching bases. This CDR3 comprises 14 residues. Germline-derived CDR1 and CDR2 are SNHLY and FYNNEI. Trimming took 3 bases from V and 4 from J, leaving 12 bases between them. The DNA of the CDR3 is TGTGCCAGCAGTGATCAGACAGAAATCTATGGCTACACCTTC. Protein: CASSDQTEIYGYTF.

This chain's CDR3 is CASSLRRQRPEKLFF. In DNA, the CDR3 is TGTGCCAGTAGTCTCAGGAGACAGCGCCCTGAAAAACTGTTTTTT. This chain connects TRBV19 to TRBJ1-4, with a possible D match to TRBD1 (5 bases). Germline V gives CDR1 LNHDA, CDR2 SQIVND (reference sequence). The germline V and J ends were trimmed by 5 bases and 7 bases, with 17 bases remaining between them. The CDR3 has 15 residues.

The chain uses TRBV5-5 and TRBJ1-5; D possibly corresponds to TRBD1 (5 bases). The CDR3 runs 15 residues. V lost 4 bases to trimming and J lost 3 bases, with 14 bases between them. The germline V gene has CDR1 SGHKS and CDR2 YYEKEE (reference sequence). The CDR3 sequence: CASSPDPGNNQPQHF. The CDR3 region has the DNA TGTGCCAGCAGCCCCGACCCAGGGAACAATCAGCCCCAGCATTTT.

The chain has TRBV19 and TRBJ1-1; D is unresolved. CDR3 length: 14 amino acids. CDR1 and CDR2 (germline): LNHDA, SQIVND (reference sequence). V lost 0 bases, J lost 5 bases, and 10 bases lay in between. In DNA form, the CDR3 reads TGTGCCAGTAGTATAGACGGGGAGGGAACTGAAGCTTTCTTT. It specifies CASSIDGEGTEAFF.

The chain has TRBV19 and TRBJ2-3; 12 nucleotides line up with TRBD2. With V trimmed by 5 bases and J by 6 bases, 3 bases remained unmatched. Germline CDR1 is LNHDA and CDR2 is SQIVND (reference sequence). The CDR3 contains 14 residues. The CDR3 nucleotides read TGTGCCAGTAGTGGGCTAGCGGGAGGGGATACGCAGTATTTT. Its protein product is CASSGLAGGDTQYF.

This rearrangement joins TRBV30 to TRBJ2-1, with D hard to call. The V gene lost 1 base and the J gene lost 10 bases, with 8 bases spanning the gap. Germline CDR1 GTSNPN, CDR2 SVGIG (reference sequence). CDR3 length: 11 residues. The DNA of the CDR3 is TGTGCCTGGAGTGCACTCCCCGAGCAGTTCTTC. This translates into CAWSALPEQFF. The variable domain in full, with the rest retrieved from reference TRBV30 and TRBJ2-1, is SQTIHQWPATLVQPVGSPLSLECTVEGTSNPNLYWYRQAAGRGLQLLFYSVGIGQISSEVPQNLSASRPQDRQFILSSKKLLLSDSGFYLCAWSALPEQFFGPGTRLTVL.

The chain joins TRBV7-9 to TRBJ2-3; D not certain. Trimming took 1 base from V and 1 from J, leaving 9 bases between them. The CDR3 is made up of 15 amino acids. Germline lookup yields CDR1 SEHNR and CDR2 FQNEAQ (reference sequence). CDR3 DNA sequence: TGTGCCAGCAGCTTAGTTGCCACTCGCACAGATACGCAGTATTTT. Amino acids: CASSLVATRTDTQYF.

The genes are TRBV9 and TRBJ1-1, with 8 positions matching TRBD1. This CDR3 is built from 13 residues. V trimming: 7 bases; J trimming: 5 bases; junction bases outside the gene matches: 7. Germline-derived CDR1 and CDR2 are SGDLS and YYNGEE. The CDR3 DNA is TGTGCCAGCGGCGGACAGGGTGGAACTGAAGCTTTCTTT. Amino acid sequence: CASGGQGGTEAFF.

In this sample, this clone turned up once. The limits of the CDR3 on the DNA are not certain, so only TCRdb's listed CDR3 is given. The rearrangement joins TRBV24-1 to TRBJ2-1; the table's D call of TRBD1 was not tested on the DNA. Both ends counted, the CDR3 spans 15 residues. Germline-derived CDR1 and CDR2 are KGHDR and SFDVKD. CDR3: CATSTSGQGYNEQFF.

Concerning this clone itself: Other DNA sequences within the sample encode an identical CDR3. CDR3: CAWSGQLNTEAFF. As DNA, the CDR3 is TGTGCCTGGTCGGGACAGCTGAACACTGAAGCTTTCTTT. This chain links TRBV30 with TRBJ1-1, with 7 bases matching TRBD1. V lost 5 bases to trimming and J lost 0 bases; unmatched junction nucleotides: 3. The CDR3 covers 13 residues. Germline CDR1 is GTSNPN and CDR2 is SVGIG (reference sequence).